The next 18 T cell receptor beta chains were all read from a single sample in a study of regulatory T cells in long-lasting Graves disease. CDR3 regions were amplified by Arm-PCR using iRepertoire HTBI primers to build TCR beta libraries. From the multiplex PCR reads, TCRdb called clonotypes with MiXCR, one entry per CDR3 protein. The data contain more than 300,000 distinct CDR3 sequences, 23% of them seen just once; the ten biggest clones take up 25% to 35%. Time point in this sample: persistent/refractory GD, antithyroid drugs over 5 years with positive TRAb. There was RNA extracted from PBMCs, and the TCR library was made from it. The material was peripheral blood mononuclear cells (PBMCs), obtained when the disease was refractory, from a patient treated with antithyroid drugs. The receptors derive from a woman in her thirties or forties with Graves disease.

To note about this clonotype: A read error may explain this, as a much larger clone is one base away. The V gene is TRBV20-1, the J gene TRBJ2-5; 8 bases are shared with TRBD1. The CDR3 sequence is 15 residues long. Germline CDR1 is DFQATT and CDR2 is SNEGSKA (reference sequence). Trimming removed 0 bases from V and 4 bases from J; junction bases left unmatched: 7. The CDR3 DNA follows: TGCAGTGCTAGAGAACAGGGGGGATTTGGAGAGACCCAGTACTTC. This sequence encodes CSAREQGGFGETQYF.

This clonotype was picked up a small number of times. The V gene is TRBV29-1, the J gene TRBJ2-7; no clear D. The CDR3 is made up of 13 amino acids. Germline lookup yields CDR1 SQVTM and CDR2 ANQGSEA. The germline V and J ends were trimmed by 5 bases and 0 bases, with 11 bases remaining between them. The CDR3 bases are TGCAGCGTTCTGCCCTCAACCTCCTACGAGCAGTACTTC. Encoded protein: CSVLPSTSYEQYF.

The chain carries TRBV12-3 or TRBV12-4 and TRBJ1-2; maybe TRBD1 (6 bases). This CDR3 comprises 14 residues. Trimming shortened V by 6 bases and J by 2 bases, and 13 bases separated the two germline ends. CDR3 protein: CASRPGTLNYGYTF. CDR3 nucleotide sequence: TGTGCCAGCAGGCCCGGGACACTGAACTATGGCTACACCTTC.

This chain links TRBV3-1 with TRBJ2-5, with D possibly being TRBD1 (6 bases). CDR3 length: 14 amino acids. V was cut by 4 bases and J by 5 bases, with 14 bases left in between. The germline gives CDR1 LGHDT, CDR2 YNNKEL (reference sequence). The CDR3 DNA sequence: TGTGCCAGCAGCCCCCGACAGGTAGGGGAGACCCAGTACTTC. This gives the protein CASSPRQVGETQYF.

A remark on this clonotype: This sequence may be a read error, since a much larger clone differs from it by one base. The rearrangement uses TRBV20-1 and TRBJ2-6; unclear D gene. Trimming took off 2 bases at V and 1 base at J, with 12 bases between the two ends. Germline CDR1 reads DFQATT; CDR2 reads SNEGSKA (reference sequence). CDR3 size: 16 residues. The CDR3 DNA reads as TGCAGTGCTAGACCCTCAGAGACATCTGGGGCCAACGTCCTGACTTTC. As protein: CSARPSETSGANVLTF.

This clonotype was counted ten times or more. Here the CDR3 reads CASSLSGPDTGELFF. The CDR3 nucleotides read TGTGCCAGCAGCTTATCAGGGCCAGACACCGGGGAGCTGTTTTTT. The gene calls are TRBV11-2 and TRBJ2-2; a weak D match, TRBD1 (5 bases). V was pared by 2 bases and J by 3 bases, with 10 bases between. The CDR3 covers 15 residues. Germline CDR1 and CDR2: SGHAT and FQNNGV.

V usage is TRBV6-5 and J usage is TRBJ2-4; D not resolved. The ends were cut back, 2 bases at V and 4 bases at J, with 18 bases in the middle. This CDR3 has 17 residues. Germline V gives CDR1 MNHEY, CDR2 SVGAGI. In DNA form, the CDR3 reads TGTGCCAGCAGTTACGCCCCACATGGCTTGAAGAAAAACATTCAGTACTTC. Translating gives CASSYAPHGLKKNIQYF.

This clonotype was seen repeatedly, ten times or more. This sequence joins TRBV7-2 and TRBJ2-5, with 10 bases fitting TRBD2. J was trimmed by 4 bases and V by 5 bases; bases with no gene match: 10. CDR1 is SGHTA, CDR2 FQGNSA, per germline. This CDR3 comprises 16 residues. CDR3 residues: CASSLHPSGSRETQYF. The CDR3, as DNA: TGTGCCAGCAGCCTACACCCTAGCGGGAGTAGAGAGACCCAGTACTTC.

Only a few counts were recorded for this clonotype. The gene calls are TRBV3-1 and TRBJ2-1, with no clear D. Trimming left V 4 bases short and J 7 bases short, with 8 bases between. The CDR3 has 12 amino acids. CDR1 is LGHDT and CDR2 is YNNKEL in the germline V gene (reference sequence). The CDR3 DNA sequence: TGTGCCAGCAGCCTCATTAGAAATGAGCAGTTCTTC. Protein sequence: CASSLIRNEQFF.

CDR3 sequence (DNA): TGTGCCAGCAGCGAAGGGACTAGCGGAACAGATACGCAGTATTTT. This codes for CASSEGTSGTDTQYF. The genes are TRBV9 and TRBJ2-3; TRBD2 matches 11 bases. Trimming removed 3 bases from V and 3 bases from J; junction bases left unmatched: 3. From germline, CDR1 is SGDLS and CDR2 YYNGEE. The CDR3 is 15 residues long.

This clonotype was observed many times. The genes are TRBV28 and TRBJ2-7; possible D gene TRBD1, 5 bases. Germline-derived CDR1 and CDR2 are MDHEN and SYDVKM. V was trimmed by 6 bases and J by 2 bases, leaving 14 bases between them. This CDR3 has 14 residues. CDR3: CASRVGQRPYEQYF. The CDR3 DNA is TGTGCCAGCAGAGTGGGGCAGCGACCCTACGAGCAGTACTTC.

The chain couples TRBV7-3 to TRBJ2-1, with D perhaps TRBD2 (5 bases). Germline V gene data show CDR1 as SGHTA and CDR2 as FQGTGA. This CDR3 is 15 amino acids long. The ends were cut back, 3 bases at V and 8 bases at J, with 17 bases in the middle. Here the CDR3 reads CASSFDGNAGDEQFF. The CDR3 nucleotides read TGTGCCAGCAGCTTTGACGGGAATGCGGGCGATGAGCAGTTCTTC.

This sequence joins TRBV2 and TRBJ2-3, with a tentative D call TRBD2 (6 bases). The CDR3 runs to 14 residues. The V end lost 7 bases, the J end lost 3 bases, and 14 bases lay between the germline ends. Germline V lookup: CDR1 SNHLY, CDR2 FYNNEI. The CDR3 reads CASTPGGWTDTQYF. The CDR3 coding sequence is TGTGCCAGCACCCCCGGGGGATGGACAGATACGCAGTATTTT.

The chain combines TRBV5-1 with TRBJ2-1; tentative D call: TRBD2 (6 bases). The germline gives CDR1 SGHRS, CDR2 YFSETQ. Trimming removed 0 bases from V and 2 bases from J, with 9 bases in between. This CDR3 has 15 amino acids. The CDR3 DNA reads TGCGCCAGCAGCTTGGAACTAGCCCCCTACAATGAGCAGTTCTTC. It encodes CASSLELAPYNEQFF.

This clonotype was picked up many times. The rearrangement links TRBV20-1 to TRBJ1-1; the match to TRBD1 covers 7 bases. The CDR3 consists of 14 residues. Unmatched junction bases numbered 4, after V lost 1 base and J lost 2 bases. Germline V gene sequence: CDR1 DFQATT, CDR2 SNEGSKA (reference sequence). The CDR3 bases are TGCAGTGCTAGAGTCGAGGGGGCCAACACTGAAGCTTTCTTT. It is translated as CSARVEGANTEAFF.

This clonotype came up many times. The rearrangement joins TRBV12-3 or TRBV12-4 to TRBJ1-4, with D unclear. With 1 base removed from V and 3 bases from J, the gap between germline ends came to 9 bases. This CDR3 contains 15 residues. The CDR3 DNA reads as TGTGCCAGCAGTTTAGTAACGGGGTCTAATGAAAAACTGTTTTTT. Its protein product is CASSLVTGSNEKLFF.

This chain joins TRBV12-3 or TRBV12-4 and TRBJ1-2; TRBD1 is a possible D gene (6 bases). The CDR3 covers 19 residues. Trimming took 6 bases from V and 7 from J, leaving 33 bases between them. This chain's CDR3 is CASSHTAPSEAGAGVGYTF. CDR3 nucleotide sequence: TGTGCCAGCAGCCACACAGCACCTAGTGAAGCAGGGGCTGGCGTTGGCTACACCTTC.

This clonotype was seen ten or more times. The CDR3 spells CASSYDSSGRTTGELFF. The CDR3 nucleotides are TGTGCCAGCAGTTACGACTCTAGCGGAAGAACCACCGGGGAGCTGTTTTTT. V gene TRBV6-5 combines with J gene TRBJ2-2; 7 positions agree with TRBD2. Trimming cost V 2 bases and J 4 bases; bases outside gene matches: 10. This CDR3 has 17 amino acids. From germline, CDR1 is MNHEY and CDR2 SVGAGI.